This T cell receptor beta chain was recorded in a study of cytomegalovirus exposure and HLA in healthy donors. The PCR was carried out with 60 Vbeta primers and 13 Jbeta primers. The table came from immunoSEQ multiplex PCR; TCRdb's copy has only in-frame clones and leaves some out. The table includes about 140,000 clones, 61% detected once. Of note for this clone: As yet, its antigen is unknown.

The CDR3 consists of 13 residues. CDR1 and CDR2 from the germline V gene are SGDLS and YYNGEE. V was cut by 5 bases and J by 6 bases, with 11 bases left in between. Findings of the study overall: CMV serostatus stood as the only immune exposure information on hand.

V is TRBV9 and J is TRBJ2-2; TRBD2 might be the D (5 bases). This clonotype was sampled from a male donor in good health and CMV-seronegative. Sequences were obtained from PBMCs. The CDR3 nucleotides are TGTGCCAGCAGACCCCCCGGGGCCGGGGAGCTGTTTTTT. Its translation is CASRPPGAGELFF.